Included here is one TCR beta chain sequence, with context. Its antigen is not identified. The data stem from a study of T-cell reconstitution after alpha-beta-depleted transplantation in children. Study-wide points: By about two months after transplant, alpha-beta T cells reportedly arose from several hundred graft clones that had expanded. It was newly produced T cells that mostly accounted for T-cell counts and diversity one year after transplant. For some patients, TCRbeta diversity was high at day 60 because of recipient T cells and thymic progenitors that survived.

Germline assignment: CDR1 MNHEY and CDR2 SVGEGT. The CDR3 totals 12 residues. Trimming took off 2 bases at V and 7 bases at J, with 5 bases between the two ends. TCRbeta library preparation incorporated unique molecular identifiers. MiXCR was run by TCRdb on the PCR reads, yielding one entry per CDR3 protein. Found here are 200,000 to 250,000 distinct CDR3 sequences, about 11% of them singletons; the top ten hold about 30%. The chain links TRBV6-2 or TRBV6-3 to TRBJ2-2, with D uncertain. The clonotype originates from a child younger than two with acute myeloid leukemia, due to receive a stem cell transplant. The sequenced sample was PBMCs, obtained before TCRalphabeta/CD19-depleted stem cell transplant. The CDR3 protein is CASSYLVGELFF. The CDR3 DNA reads as TGTGCCAGCAGTTACCTGGTCGGGGAGCTGTTTTTT.